The 13 T cell receptor beta chains in this list originate from one sample, sequenced in a study of blood T cell repertoires in COVID-19 (dated by TCRdb to 2020 to 2021). The library was made by the immunoSEQ multiplex PCR assay. TCRdb retrieved this table from immuneACCESS and kept in-frame rearrangements only. Not all clones are present; in checked studies, unresolved V genes account for under half, and no reason is known for the remainder. The sample profile shows roughly 97,000 clones; about 89% of them were found once. Approximately 20% of the sample belongs to the ten largest clones. Sample: peripheral blood. Receptor source: a human donor in a cohort sampled during active COVID-19.

The V call is TRBV5-4, the J call TRBJ2-7, with TRBD2 matching 8 bases. With 3 bases clipped from V and 5 bases from J, the junction kept 10 bases outside the gene matches. The length of the CDR3 is 15 residues. CDR1 is SGHNT and CDR2 is YYREEE in the germline V gene (reference sequence). The CDR3, as DNA: TGTGCCAGCAGCTCCAAAGCGGGGGTGAACGACGAGCAGTACTTC. This encodes CASSSKAGVNDEQYF.

The V gene is TRBV24-1, the J gene TRBJ2-1, with TRBD1 matching 9 bases. The germline CDR1 and CDR2 sequences are KGHDR and SFDVKD. This CDR3 is 18 amino acids long. The J segment lost 3 bases and the V segment lost 4 bases, leaving 12 bases of the junction unmatched. In DNA form, the CDR3 reads TGTGCCACCAGTGACCTCCCGGGACAGGGAACCCTCTACAATGAGCAGTTCTTC. Its protein product is CATSDLPGQGTLYNEQFF.

This chain joins TRBV5-1 and TRBJ1-3; D possibly corresponds to TRBD1 (5 bases). The CDR3 runs 15 residues. V was shortened by 0 bases and J by 8 bases, with 15 bases between the two germline ends. The V gene's germline CDR1 is SGHRS and CDR2 YFSETQ. CDR3: CASSLDGQGSDTIYF. The CDR3 bases are TGCGCCAGCAGCTTGGATGGTCAGGGTTCTGACACCATATATTTT.

The chain employs TRBV27 and TRBJ2-3; maybe TRBD1 (5 bases). Germline V lookup: CDR1 MNHEY, CDR2 SMNVEV (reference sequence). This CDR3 has 15 amino acids. V was trimmed by 3 bases and J by 9 bases, leaving 19 bases between them. The CDR3 DNA is TGTGCCAGCAGTTTTCGATGGTCCGGGCAGGGAACGCAGTATTTT. It is translated as CASSFRWSGQGTQYF.

The chain recombines TRBV7-2 with TRBJ2-2; D unclear. CDR3 length equals 13 residues. CDR1 and CDR2 (germline): SGHTA, FQGNSA. Trimming shortened V by 4 bases and J by 8 bases, and 11 bases separated the two germline ends. CDR3 in amino acids: CASSSLPGGELFF. The CDR3 DNA follows: TGTGCCAGCAGCTCTCTCCCCGGGGGGGAGCTGTTTTTT.

The chain joins TRBV28 to TRBJ1-1, with D possibly being TRBD1 (5 bases). Trimming shortened V by 4 bases and J by 4 bases, and 13 bases separated the two germline ends. The germline gives CDR1 MDHEN, CDR2 SYDVKM. This CDR3 contains 14 residues. The CDR3 region is CASSYSGGGTEAFF. The DNA for the CDR3 is TGTGCCAGCAGTTACAGTGGGGGAGGCACTGAAGCTTTCTTT.

The chain employs TRBV29-1 and TRBJ2-3, with D possibly matching TRBD1 (6 bases). Trimming cost V 7 bases and J 1 base, with 15 bases left between them. Germline V gene data show CDR1 as SQVTM and CDR2 as ANQGSEA. The CDR3 is made up of 14 amino acids. This chain's CDR3 is CSARGMEGTDTQYF. The CDR3 coding sequence is TGCAGCGCGAGGGGGATGGAGGGCACAGATACGCAGTATTTT.

J is TRBJ1-4 and V is TRBV2; D not resolved. This CDR3 is built from 12 residues. V gave up 5 bases and J gave up 6 bases, with 7 bases separating them. Germline V gene data show CDR1 as SNHLY and CDR2 as FYNNEI. The CDR3 DNA reads TGTGCCAGCAGTCTCCTTTATGAAAAACTGTTTTTT. Its protein is CASSLLYEKLFF.

This chain joins TRBV5-4 and TRBJ1-1, with 7 bases aligning to TRBD1. Germline assignment: CDR1 SGHNT and CDR2 YYREEE (reference sequence). The trim removed 0 bases at V and 9 bases at J, leaving 8 bases unmatched. The CDR3 length is 14 residues. This CDR3 reads CASSLGTGDRQAFF. CDR3 DNA sequence: TGTGCCAGCAGCTTGGGAACAGGGGACCGGCAAGCTTTCTTT.

The chain is built from TRBV10-3 and TRBJ2-5; 7 nucleotides align to TRBD2. CDR1 ENHRY and CDR2 SYGVKD come from the germline V gene. Trimming removed 8 bases from V and 3 bases from J; junction bases left unmatched: 12. The CDR3 consists of 15 residues. CDR3 sequence reads: CAIGFEGGLKETQYF. The DNA of the CDR3 is TGTGCCATCGGCTTCGAGGGAGGGCTAAAAGAGACCCAGTACTTC.

The chain employs TRBV4-3 and TRBJ1-4; maybe TRBD1 (6 bases). Trimming took off 4 bases at V and 1 base at J, with 16 bases between the two ends. CDR1 and CDR2 from the germline V gene are LGHNA and YSLEER. The CDR3 length is 17 residues. This CDR3 reads CASSPSGGGGTNEKLFF. For the CDR3, the DNA is TGCGCCAGCAGCCCTTCCGGGGGCGGGGGAACTAATGAAAAACTGTTTTTT.

In its sample, this clone was seen a few times. The J gene is TRBJ1-2, the V gene TRBV19; 10 nucleotides match TRBD1. The germline CDR1 and CDR2 sequences are LNHDA and SQIVND (reference sequence). V lost 6 bases, J lost 8 bases, and 3 bases stayed unmatched. The CDR3 sequence is 12 residues long. This CDR3 is CASSRDRGGYTF. CDR3 DNA: TGTGCCAGTAGCAGGGACAGGGGAGGCTACACCTTC.

This clone was counted a single time. The gene calls are TRBV19 and TRBJ1-1; tentative D call: TRBD1 (5 bases). V lost 6 bases and J lost 6, with 14 bases in between. Germline CDR1 LNHDA, CDR2 SQIVND (reference sequence). This CDR3 region has 13 residues. CDR3: CASSPGWSPEAFF. CDR3 nucleotide sequence: TGTGCCAGTAGCCCAGGGTGGTCCCCTGAAGCTTTCTTT. The entire variable domain, with the rest obtained from reference TRBV19 and TRBJ1-1, is as follows: DGGITQSPKYLFRKEGQNVTLSCEQNLNHDAMYWYRQDPGQGLRLIYYSQIVNDFQKGDIAEGYSVSREKKESFPLTVTSAQKNPTAFYLCASSPGWSPEAFFGQGTRLTVV.